Reported below is one TCR beta chain. The second PCR ran roughly 6 to 11 cycles with a sample-barcoded 5' primer and J-beta primers. A 12-random-nucleotide template-switch adaptor tagged each cDNA molecule. One entry per CDR3 protein results from TCRdb running MiXCR on the 5' RACE reads. The sample holds about 640,000 distinct CDR3 sequences, about 54% seen once. CDR1 is SGHAT, CDR2 FQNNGV, per germline. The CDR3 runs 15 residues. Trimming at V came to 4 bases and at J to 3 bases, leaving 4 bases not matched to a gene. This entry belongs to a study of blood T cells in healthy people across ages. Isolation recovered at least 6.5 million PBMCs from every sample.

The chain couples TRBV11-2 to TRBJ2-2; 8 bases match TRBD1. The material sequenced was blood. The TCR comes from a man between 60 and 75 years old in good health. This chain's CDR3 is CASSSGQGDTGELFF. The CDR3 nucleotides read TGTGCCAGCAGCTCCGGACAGGGAGACACCGGGGAGCTGTTTTTT.